The entry below gives a single T cell receptor beta chain sequence along with its context. The antigen is not known. The entry originates in a study of blood T cells in healthy people across ages. Study-wide results and limits: Long-lived donors exceeded aged donors in naive CD4+ cells and diversity.

Germline values: CDR1 SGHRS, CDR2 YFSETQ. This CDR3 has 13 amino acids. V lost 7 bases, J lost 3 bases, and 10 bases lay in between. Together with a sample-barcoded 5' primer, a J-beta primer mix was included in a second PCR lasting about 6 to 11 cycles. MiXCR, run by TCRdb on the 5' RACE reads, gives a single entry per CDR3 protein. The sample yields 650,000 or so distinct CDR3 sequences, around 50% seen once. The clonotype comes from a woman of 80 years or more in good health. The gene calls are TRBV5-1 and TRBJ2-2; D gene uncertain. Sequencing was carried out using blood. The CDR3, as DNA: TGCGCCAGCGGAGTCCAAGACACCGGGGAGCTGTTTTTT. Translating it yields CASGVQDTGELFF.